A selection of T cell receptor beta chains follows, all from one sample in a study of B cell selection in AIRE deficiency. The repertoire was sequenced with immunoSEQ multiplex PCR; TCRdb's copy has only in-frame clones and lacks some. Of 20,000 to 30,000 clones listed, approximately 96% are singletons. The source material was CD4+CD127+ conventional T cells sorted from PBMCs. The receptors originated from a human donor in good health. CDR3s include the opening cysteine and the closing phenylalanine or tryptophan. The order of the fields is CDR3 DNA, CDR3 protein, J gene, CDR3 length, V gene, D gene, clone size. A D gene is named only where the DNA matches it firmly. Size tells how often a clone was seen (once, few, many) or the class of an expanded clone, and some rows leave it out.

cdr3_nt: TGTGCCAGCAGCGACGGACAGGGGGCGAGTTGGACTGAAGCTTTCTTT; cdr3_aa: CASSDGQGASWTEAFF; j_call: TRBJ1-1; cdr3_length: 16; v_call: TRBV28; d_call: TRBD1; clone_size: .
cdr3_nt: TGTGCCTGGAGTTTAGGGGTCGGAGCTTTCTTT; cdr3_aa: CAWSLGVGAFF; j_call: TRBJ1-1; cdr3_length: 11; v_call: TRBV30; d_call: .; clone_size: .
cdr3_nt: TGTGCCACCAGCAGAGTTGGGCCTCCAGAGACCCAGTACTTC; cdr3_aa: CATSRVGPPETQYF; j_call: TRBJ2-5; cdr3_length: 14; v_call: TRBV15; d_call: .; clone_size: .
cdr3_nt: TGTGCCAGTAGTATACAACGAATGGGGGGGATGGGGACAGATACGCAGTATTTT; cdr3_aa: CASSIQRMGGMGTDTQYF; j_call: TRBJ2-3; cdr3_length: 18; v_call: TRBV19; d_call: TRBD2; clone_size: .
cdr3_nt: TGCGCCAGCAGCTTGTCGGCGGCAGGGGGCTCCTACAATGAGCAGTTCTTC; cdr3_aa: CASSLSAAGGSYNEQFF; j_call: TRBJ2-1; cdr3_length: 17; v_call: TRBV5-1; d_call: TRBD1; clone_size: .
cdr3_nt: TGTGCCAGCAGCTTAGCAGGGAACTATGGCTACACCTTC; cdr3_aa: CASSLAGNYGYTF; j_call: TRBJ1-2; cdr3_length: 13; v_call: TRBV7-9; d_call: .; clone_size: .
cdr3_nt: TGTGCCAGCAGCCCTAGACAGGGGGGCGAGACCCAGTACTTC; cdr3_aa: CASSPRQGGETQYF; j_call: TRBJ2-5; cdr3_length: 14; v_call: TRBV6-5; d_call: TRBD1; clone_size: .
cdr3_nt: TGTGCCAGCACCAGTTTTGTTGCGAGAGGCGGAAAACTGTTTTTT; cdr3_aa: CASTSFVARGGKLFF; j_call: TRBJ1-4; cdr3_length: 15; v_call: TRBV28; d_call: .; clone_size: .
cdr3_nt: TGTGCCAGCAGCGGACAGGGGACGAACACTGAAGCTTTCTTT; cdr3_aa: CASSGQGTNTEAFF; j_call: TRBJ1-1; cdr3_length: 14; v_call: TRBV2; d_call: TRBD1; clone_size: .
cdr3_nt: TGTGCCAGCAGGGGCAACTACGAGCAGTACTTC; cdr3_aa: CASRGNYEQYF; j_call: TRBJ2-7; cdr3_length: 11; v_call: TRBV28; d_call: .; clone_size: .
cdr3_nt: TGTGCCAGTTCCCGGAGGACCTCCTACAATGAGCAGTTCTTC; cdr3_aa: CASSRRTSYNEQFF; j_call: TRBJ2-1; cdr3_length: 14; v_call: TRBV28; d_call: .; clone_size: .
cdr3_nt: TGTGCCAGCAGTGACTCCCGTCCTAGCGGGGAAAAGACCCAGTACTTC; cdr3_aa: CASSDSRPSGEKTQYF; j_call: TRBJ2-5; cdr3_length: 16; v_call: TRBV6-4; d_call: TRBD2; clone_size: .
cdr3_nt: TGCGCCAGCGTCTCTGGAAACACCATATATTTT; cdr3_aa: CASVSGNTIYF; j_call: TRBJ1-3; cdr3_length: 11; v_call: TRBV10-1; d_call: .; clone_size: .
cdr3_nt: TGTGCCCAGAGCTCGACAGGGGCTAACACTGAAGCTTTCTTT; cdr3_aa: CAQSSTGANTEAFF; j_call: TRBJ1-1; cdr3_length: 14; v_call: TRBV10-3; d_call: TRBD1; clone_size: .
cdr3_nt: TGTGCCAGCAGCTTAGGAGGGCGGGAGAAGTCGAATTTT; cdr3_aa: CASSLGGREKSNF; j_call: TRBJ2-3; cdr3_length: 13; v_call: TRBV11-2; d_call: TRBD2; clone_size: .
cdr3_nt: TGTGCCAGCACCTACGGACAGGGGGGTTCACCCCTCCACTTT; cdr3_aa: CASTYGQGGSPLHF; j_call: TRBJ1-6; cdr3_length: 14; v_call: TRBV6-1; d_call: TRBD1; clone_size: .
cdr3_nt: TGTGCCAGTAGTGCAGAAGTGGGCCGCTATGGCTACACCTTC; cdr3_aa: CASSAEVGRYGYTF; j_call: TRBJ1-2; cdr3_length: 14; v_call: TRBV19; d_call: .; clone_size: few
cdr3_nt: TGTGCCAGCAGCTTAACGGGGGGCAGGGGCGAGCAGTACTTC; cdr3_aa: CASSLTGGRGEQYF; j_call: TRBJ2-7; cdr3_length: 14; v_call: TRBV7-8; d_call: .; clone_size: .
cdr3_nt: TGTGCCAGCAGCAAAGCGGGGACTAGCGGGATAAAGTACGAGCAGTACTTC; cdr3_aa: CASSKAGTSGIKYEQYF; j_call: TRBJ2-7; cdr3_length: 17; v_call: TRBV21-1; d_call: .; clone_size: .
cdr3_nt: TGTGCCAGCAGTCGGACTAGCGGGAGAAGCGAGCAGTACTTC; cdr3_aa: CASSRTSGRSEQYF; j_call: TRBJ2-7; cdr3_length: 14; v_call: TRBV6-5; d_call: TRBD2; clone_size: .
cdr3_nt: TGCGCCAGCAGCCAGGAGGGCGGAGGGGTAACCGGGGAGCTGTTTTTT; cdr3_aa: CASSQEGGGVTGELFF; j_call: TRBJ2-2; cdr3_length: 16; v_call: TRBV4-1; d_call: .; clone_size: few
cdr3_nt: TGTGCTTCCTCCCAGGTCGGAGTGAACACTGAAGCTTTCTTT; cdr3_aa: CASSQVGVNTEAFF; j_call: TRBJ1-1; cdr3_length: 14; v_call: TRBV28; d_call: .; clone_size: .
cdr3_nt: TGTGCCAGCACAGAGGGATCTTCCACCGGGGAGCTGTTTTTT; cdr3_aa: CASTEGSSTGELFF; j_call: TRBJ2-2; cdr3_length: 14; v_call: TRBV2; d_call: .; clone_size: .
cdr3_nt: TGTGCTAGCAGCCACCGTGGACCCTATTACGAGCAGTACTTC; cdr3_aa: CASSHRGPYYEQYF; j_call: TRBJ2-7; cdr3_length: 14; v_call: TRBV7-7; d_call: .; clone_size: .
cdr3_nt: TGTGCCAGCAGCCAGGGACTAGCGGGGGGGGGCACAGATACGCAGTATTTT; cdr3_aa: CASSQGLAGGGTDTQYF; j_call: TRBJ2-3; cdr3_length: 17; v_call: TRBV4-2; d_call: TRBD2; clone_size: .
cdr3_nt: TGTGCCAGCACCGTACAGGGGGCAGTCGCTGAAGCTTTCTTT; cdr3_aa: CASTVQGAVAEAFF; j_call: TRBJ1-1; cdr3_length: 14; v_call: TRBV2; d_call: TRBD1; clone_size: .
cdr3_nt: TGCGCCAGCAGCCTTGCATCGAACACCGGGGAGCTGTTTTTT; cdr3_aa: CASSLASNTGELFF; j_call: TRBJ2-2; cdr3_length: 14; v_call: TRBV5-1; d_call: .; clone_size: .
cdr3_nt: TGTGCCAGCAGTTTACCAAGGATTAACACCGGGGAGCTGTTTTTT; cdr3_aa: CASSLPRINTGELFF; j_call: TRBJ2-2; cdr3_length: 15; v_call: TRBV28; d_call: .; clone_size: .
cdr3_nt: TGCGCCAGCAGCTCCCGGACTAGCGGGAGCCCTCGGTACAATGAGCAGTTCTTC; cdr3_aa: CASSSRTSGSPRYNEQFF; j_call: TRBJ2-1; cdr3_length: 18; v_call: TRBV5-1; d_call: TRBD2; clone_size: .
cdr3_nt: TGCGTCAGCAGCCAAGGGGCGGGAGGGGTCACAGATACGCAGTATTTT; cdr3_aa: CVSSQGAGGVTDTQYF; j_call: TRBJ2-3; cdr3_length: 16; v_call: TRBV4-3; d_call: TRBD2; clone_size: .
cdr3_nt: TGTGCCAGCAGGTCCGGGACTAGCGGGACCCTGACCGGGGAGCTGTTTTTT; cdr3_aa: CASRSGTSGTLTGELFF; j_call: TRBJ2-2; cdr3_length: 17; v_call: TRBV2; d_call: TRBD2; clone_size: .
cdr3_nt: TGCGCCAGCAGCCTCCCGACGGACCAAGAGACCCAGTACTTC; cdr3_aa: CASSLPTDQETQYF; j_call: TRBJ2-5; cdr3_length: 14; v_call: TRBV4-1; d_call: .; clone_size: .
cdr3_nt: TGTGCCAGCAGTTTATATGCTGGAGGGGCCAACGTCCTGACTTTC; cdr3_aa: CASSLYAGGANVLTF; j_call: TRBJ2-6; cdr3_length: 15; v_call: TRBV28; d_call: .; clone_size: .
cdr3_nt: TGTGCCAGCAGCAACCGGGGCGGCGGTGAAGCTTTCTTT; cdr3_aa: CASSNRGGGEAFF; j_call: TRBJ1-1; cdr3_length: 13; v_call: TRBV27; d_call: .; clone_size: .
cdr3_nt: TGTGCCAGCACTAACCCCGGGACACACGGCGAGCAGTACTTC; cdr3_aa: CASTNPGTHGEQYF; j_call: TRBJ2-7; cdr3_length: 14; v_call: TRBV6-1; d_call: .; clone_size: .
cdr3_nt: TGTGCCAGCAGTTTAGGGTCTAGGGCCTACAATGAGCAGTTCTTC; cdr3_aa: CASSLGSRAYNEQFF; j_call: TRBJ2-1; cdr3_length: 15; v_call: TRBV27; d_call: .; clone_size: .
cdr3_nt: TGTGCCAGCAGCTTAGGGCCTGCACAGGGTGAAGTGCAGTACTTC; cdr3_aa: CASSLGPAQGEVQYF; j_call: TRBJ2-7; cdr3_length: 15; v_call: TRBV7-8; d_call: .; clone_size: .
cdr3_nt: TGTGCCAGCATTTCTAACATACAAGAGACCCAGTACTTC; cdr3_aa: CASISNIQETQYF; j_call: TRBJ2-5; cdr3_length: 13; v_call: TRBV6-1; d_call: .; clone_size: .
cdr3_nt: TGTGCCAGCAGGACACAGGCCACTAATGAAAAACTGTTTTTT; cdr3_aa: CASRTQATNEKLFF; j_call: TRBJ1-4; cdr3_length: 14; v_call: TRBV7-9; d_call: .; clone_size: .
cdr3_nt: TGTGCCAGCAGTTTAAGGGCTAGCGGAGGCACAGATACGCAGTATTTT; cdr3_aa: CASSLRASGGTDTQYF; j_call: TRBJ2-3; cdr3_length: 16; v_call: TRBV27; d_call: TRBD2; clone_size: .
cdr3_nt: TGTGCCAGTATGCGGACAGGGGGGGGATATGGCTACACCTTC; cdr3_aa: CASMRTGGGYGYTF; j_call: TRBJ1-2; cdr3_length: 14; v_call: TRBV19; d_call: TRBD1; clone_size: .
cdr3_nt: TGTGCCAGCAGTCCCCCGGGGACAGATACGCAGTATTTT; cdr3_aa: CASSPPGTDTQYF; j_call: TRBJ2-3; cdr3_length: 13; v_call: TRBV28; d_call: .; clone_size: .
cdr3_nt: TGTGCCAGCAGCTTAGAACTAGCGGCGAACACCGGGGAGCTGTTTTTT; cdr3_aa: CASSLELAANTGELFF; j_call: TRBJ2-2; cdr3_length: 16; v_call: TRBV7-8; d_call: TRBD2; clone_size: .
cdr3_nt: TGTGCCAGCAGCCCAGGACTAGTCCATAAAAACATTCAGTACTTC; cdr3_aa: CASSPGLVHKNIQYF; j_call: TRBJ2-4; cdr3_length: 15; v_call: TRBV28; d_call: TRBD2; clone_size: .
cdr3_nt: TGCGCCAGCAGCTTGGAGGCAGGGGCCTACTACGAGCAGTACTTC; cdr3_aa: CASSLEAGAYYEQYF; j_call: TRBJ2-7; cdr3_length: 15; v_call: TRBV5-1; d_call: .; clone_size: .
cdr3_nt: TGTGCCAGCAGTGAAGGGCAGCGGGAGCCAGGCAATGAGCAGTTCTTC; cdr3_aa: CASSEGQREPGNEQFF; j_call: TRBJ2-1; cdr3_length: 16; v_call: TRBV25-1; d_call: TRBD2; clone_size: .
cdr3_nt: TGTGCCAGCAGCCAAAAAAAGGGACAGGGAAGGTATTGGAACACTGAAGCTTTCTTT; cdr3_aa: CASSQKKGQGRYWNTEAFF; j_call: TRBJ1-1; cdr3_length: 19; v_call: TRBV4-2; d_call: TRBD1; clone_size: .
cdr3_nt: TGTGCCATCAGTGAGTCCGCCGGGGGTCAGCCCCAGCATTTT; cdr3_aa: CAISESAGGQPQHF; j_call: TRBJ1-5; cdr3_length: 14; v_call: TRBV10-3; d_call: .; clone_size: .
cdr3_nt: TGTGCCAGCAGCTTAGTAGGACAGGGTGAAGCTTTCTTT; cdr3_aa: CASSLVGQGEAFF; j_call: TRBJ1-1; cdr3_length: 13; v_call: TRBV7-2; d_call: TRBD1; clone_size: .